Below are 20 T cell receptor beta chains sequenced from a single sample in a study of blood T cell repertoires in COVID-19 (dated by TCRdb to about 2020). Receptors were amplified or captured by the immunoSEQ multiplex PCR assay. Imported from immuneACCESS, the table was reduced by TCRdb to in-frame sequences with V and J called. These copies leave out some clones; in studies compared against another copy, an unresolved V gene accounts for under half, and the cause of the remainder is not known. The sample records approximately 110,000 clones, 81% of which are singletons. The ten largest make up about 1.6% of the sample. The sequencing input was peripheral blood. Receptors were obtained from a man aged 45-65 years with acute or convalescent COVID-19.

This clone was observed a handful of times. The chain has TRBV19 and TRBJ1-6; no clear D gene. The CDR3 is 14 residues long. Trimming left V 7 bases short and J 0 bases short, with 7 bases between. The germline CDR1 and CDR2 sequences are LNHDA and SQIVND (reference sequence). The CDR3 here is CASNPSSYNSPLHF. In DNA form, the CDR3 reads TGTGCCAGTAACCCGAGCTCCTATAATTCACCCCTCCACTTT.

The chain couples TRBV3-1 (or the pseudogene TRBV3-2) to TRBJ1-2; tentatively, D is TRBD1 (6 bases). Germline CDR1 and CDR2: LGHDT and YNNKEL (reference sequence). Trimming shortened V by 0 bases and J by 3 bases, and 11 bases separated the two germline ends. There are 15 residues in the CDR3. Here the CDR3 reads CASSQDPAGDYGYTF. Written as DNA, the CDR3 is TGTGCCAGCAGCCAAGATCCGGCAGGGGACTATGGCTACACCTTC.

This clone appeared a few times. The chain recombines TRBV20-1 with TRBJ2-1; D remains ambiguous. This CDR3 is 10 amino acids long. Trimming removed 0 bases from V and 9 bases from J, with 3 bases in between. Germline loops: CDR1 DFQATT, CDR2 SNEGSKA (reference sequence). The CDR3 DNA reads TGCAGTGCTAGAGAGCGTGAGCAGTTCTTC. Translation gives CSAREREQFF.

V gene TRBV27 combines with J gene TRBJ2-4, with TRBD2 matching 10 bases. V shed 4 bases, J shed 13 bases, and the junction held 7 bases outside the gene matches. This CDR3 is 13 amino acids long. CDR1 MNHEY and CDR2 SMNVEV come from the germline V gene (reference sequence). The CDR3 DNA sequence: TGTGCCAGCAGTTATTCCGGACTAGCGGAACAGTACTTC. Protein sequence: CASSYSGLAEQYF.

The chain recombines TRBV28 with TRBJ1-2; D uncertain. V was pared by 6 bases and J by 4 bases, with 9 bases between. Germline CDR1 and CDR2: MDHEN and SYDVKM. This CDR3 comprises 12 residues. This chain's CDR3 is CASSWESYGYTF. The CDR3, as DNA: TGTGCCAGCAGCTGGGAGTCCTATGGCTACACCTTC.

V and J are TRBV9 and TRBJ1-3; D may be TRBD1 (6 bases). Germline V gene lookup returns CDR1 SGDLS and CDR2 YYNGEE. V lost 4 bases, J lost 0 bases, and 14 bases lay in between. The length of the CDR3 is 16 residues. The CDR3 here is CASSLPRDTSGNTIYF. DNA for the CDR3: TGTGCCAGCAGCCTACCCCGGGACACCTCTGGAAACACCATATATTTT.

The chain joins TRBV4-2 to TRBJ1-1; D gene unclear. There are 13 residues in the CDR3. The ends were cut back, 4 bases at V and 1 base at J, with 7 bases in the middle. The germline gives CDR1 LGHNA, CDR2 YNFKEQ. The CDR3 is CASSPPRNTEAFF. The CDR3 region has the DNA TGTGCCAGCAGCCCCCCGAGGAACACTGAAGCTTTCTTT.

The V call is TRBV3-1 (or the pseudogene TRBV3-2), the J call TRBJ1-2; D gene ambiguous. CDR3 size: 14 residues. With 1 base removed from V and 7 bases from J, the gap between germline ends came to 13 bases. Germline V gene lookup returns CDR1 LGHDT and CDR2 YNNKEL (reference sequence). CDR3 loop: CASSQGGQGSGYTF. The DNA for the CDR3 is TGTGCCAGCAGCCAAGGGGGTCAAGGGAGTGGCTACACCTTC.

The gene calls are TRBV19 and TRBJ2-6; TRBD2 might be the D (6 bases). The length of the CDR3 is 20 residues. V gave up 3 bases and J gave up 0 bases, with 21 bases separating them. Germline CDR1 and CDR2: LNHDA and SQIVND (reference sequence). CDR3 region: CASSIGTEGSFISGANVLTF. The CDR3 DNA reads as TGTGCCAGTAGTATCGGGACGGAGGGGTCTTTCATCTCTGGGGCCAACGTCCTGACTTTC.

The rearrangement joins TRBV19 to TRBJ2-3; 11 bases fit TRBD1. The germline V gene encodes CDR1 LNHDA and CDR2 SQIVND (reference sequence). This CDR3 contains 16 residues. After removal of 5 bases from V and 2 bases from J, the junction contained 6 bases not matched to a gene. This chain's CDR3 is CASSVGDRGVTDTQYF. DNA for the CDR3: TGTGCCAGTAGTGTGGGGGACAGGGGGGTCACAGATACGCAGTATTTT.

The V and J genes are TRBV6-6 and TRBJ2-7; 8 bases are shared with TRBD2. This CDR3 has 20 residues. J was trimmed by 3 bases and V by 6 bases; bases with no gene match: 25. Germline CDR1 is MNHNY and CDR2 is SVGAGI (reference sequence). Written as DNA, the CDR3 is TGTGCCAGCAGCCCCCCTCGGGGGAGGGGCCAGCGGGGGAATAACTACGAGCAGTACTTC. The encoded protein is CASSPPRGRGQRGNNYEQYF.

This rearrangement joins TRBV19 to TRBJ2-3; 7 nucleotides agree with TRBD1. Looked up from germline, CDR1 is LNHDA and CDR2 is SQIVND (reference sequence). CDR3 length equals 14 residues. V lost 5 bases to trimming and J lost 4 bases; unmatched junction nucleotides: 6. CDR3 amino acids: CASSDRVFADTQYF. CDR3 in DNA: TGTGCCAGTAGTGACAGGGTGTTCGCAGATACGCAGTATTTT.

The rearrangement links TRBV10-1 to TRBJ2-7; TRBD2 agrees at 12 bases. J gave up 1 base and V 9 bases, and 7 bases lay outside the gene matches. The CDR3 loop spans 15 amino acids. The V gene's germline CDR1 is WNHNN and CDR2 SYGVQD (reference sequence). CDR3 protein: CARKTSGGSSYEQYV. CDR3 DNA: TGCGCCAGAAAGACTAGCGGGGGAAGTTCCTACGAGCAGTACGTC.

This chain uses TRBV6-5 with TRBJ1-1, with D uncertain. Trimming removed 6 bases at V and 5 bases at J, with 13 bases between. The CDR3 extends over 13 amino acids. Germline V gene lookup returns CDR1 MNHEY and CDR2 SVGAGI. The CDR3 is CASSPGLGTEAFF. The CDR3 DNA reads as TGTGCCAGCAGCCCAGGACTGGGGACTGAAGCTTTCTTT.

The V call is TRBV11-2, the J call TRBJ2-2; no clear D. The length of the CDR3 is 15 residues. V lost 2 bases, J lost 4 bases, and 11 bases lay in between. Per the germline V gene, CDR1 is SGHAT and CDR2 is FQNNGV. The CDR3 sequence is CASSLFRHRTGELFF. The CDR3 DNA follows: TGTGCCAGCAGCTTATTCCGACACCGCACCGGGGAGCTGTTTTTT.

The chain joins TRBV12-5 to TRBJ1-2; 8 nucleotides align to TRBD1. Germline V lookup: CDR1 LGHNT, CDR2 FRNRAP. V lost 6 bases, J lost 1 base, and 10 bases stayed unmatched. This CDR3 has 16 residues. DNA for the CDR3: TGTGCTAGTGGCTCGGACAGGGTTGGGATTAACTATGGCTACACCTTC. Its protein is CASGSDRVGINYGYTF.

This rearrangement joins TRBV12-2 to TRBJ1-2; no DNA check was done on the table's D call, TRBD1. TRBV12-2 is shown as a pseudogene. This CDR3 spans 13 amino acids. DNA for the CDR3: TGTGCAAGTCTGACTAAAGGACAGTTTGGCTACACCTTC. Translated: CASLTKGQFGYTF.

This clone was detected only a few times. The CDR3, as DNA: TGTGCCAGCAGCTGGACAGGGGGTTGGAATCAGCCCCAGCATTTT. This encodes CASSWTGGWNQPQHF. The chain has TRBV5-5 and TRBJ1-5, with 10 nucleotides matching TRBD1. Germline V gene lookup returns CDR1 SGHKS and CDR2 YYEKEE (reference sequence). V gave up 3 bases and J gave up 4 bases; unmatched junction bases: 4. The CDR3 runs 15 residues.

The CDR3 loop is CASSYRGPYEQYV. CDR3 sequence (DNA): TGTGCCAGCAGTTACAGGGGGCCCTACGAGCAGTACGTC. The chain carries TRBV6-5 and TRBJ2-7; 7 nucleotides align to TRBD1. In germline, CDR1 is MNHEY, CDR2 SVGAGI. This CDR3 has 13 residues. V lost 2 bases and J lost 2; bases outside the gene matches: 0.

The chain employs TRBV19 and TRBJ2-1; 11 bases line up with TRBD2. The germline V gene has CDR1 LNHDA and CDR2 SQIVND (reference sequence). There are 16 residues in the CDR3. V trimming: 5 bases; J trimming: 4 bases; junction bases outside the gene matches: 7. The CDR3 DNA is TGTGCCAGTAGTTCAGTAGCGGGGGGGCCGTACAATGAGCAGTTCTTC. Translated, it gives CASSSVAGGPYNEQFF.